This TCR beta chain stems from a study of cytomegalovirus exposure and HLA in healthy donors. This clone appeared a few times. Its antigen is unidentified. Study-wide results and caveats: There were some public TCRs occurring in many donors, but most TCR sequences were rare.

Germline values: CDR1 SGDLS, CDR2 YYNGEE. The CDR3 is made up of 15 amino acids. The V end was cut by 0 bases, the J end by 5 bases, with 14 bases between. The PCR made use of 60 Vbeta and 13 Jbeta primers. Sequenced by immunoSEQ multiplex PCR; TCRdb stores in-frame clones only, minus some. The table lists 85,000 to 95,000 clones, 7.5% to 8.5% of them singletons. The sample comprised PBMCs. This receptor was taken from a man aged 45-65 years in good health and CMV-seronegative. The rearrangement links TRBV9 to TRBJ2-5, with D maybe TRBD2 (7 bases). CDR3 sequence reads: CASSVDRGAAETQYF. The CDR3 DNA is TGTGCCAGCAGCGTAGATCGGGGGGCTGCGGAGACCCAGTACTTC. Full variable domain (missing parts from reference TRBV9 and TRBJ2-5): DSGVTQTPKHLITATGQRVTLRCSPRSGDLSVYWYQQSLDQGLQFLIQYYNGEERAKGNILERFSAQQFPDLHSELNLSSLELGDSALYFCASSVDRGAAETQYFGPGTRLLVL.